Shown below are 15 T cell receptor beta chains from a single sample sequenced in a study of cytomegalovirus exposure and HLA in healthy donors. Primers for the PCR totalled 60 Vbeta and 13 Jbeta. Assay: immunoSEQ multiplex PCR; the TCRdb copy retains only in-frame clones and omits some. This table has about 120,000 clones, roughly 14% appearing once. Sequencing was carried out using PBMCs. These receptors all stem from a woman aged 18-29 years in good health and CMV-seronegative.

A few counts support this clone. This CDR3 is CASSPLAQSPQHF. The CDR3 DNA sequence: TGTGCCAGCAGCCCCCTGGCCCAGTCACCCCAGCATTTT. The V gene is TRBV28, the J gene TRBJ1-5; D not resolved. Germline-derived CDR1 and CDR2 are MDHEN and SYDVKM. V dropped 6 bases and J dropped 10 bases, with 16 bases sitting between them. The CDR3 has 13 amino acids.

This clone was found a few times. This chain joins TRBV6-6 and TRBJ1-1; 7 nucleotides line up with TRBD1. The germline V gene has CDR1 MNHNY and CDR2 SVGAGI (reference sequence). V shed 7 bases, J shed 1 base, and the junction held 6 bases outside the gene matches. This CDR3 contains 14 residues. Here the CDR3 reads CASTPDRSNTEAFF. CDR3 coding DNA: TGTGCCAGCACCCCGGACAGGTCGAACACTGAAGCTTTCTTT.

There are a few counts of this clone. V and J are TRBV30 and TRBJ2-3; a weak D match, TRBD1 (6 bases). The CDR3 totals 15 residues. Trimming stripped 1 base from V and 3 bases from J, with 14 bases between. Germline-derived CDR1 and CDR2 are GTSNPN and SVGIG (reference sequence). The CDR3 region has the DNA TGTGCCTGGAGTGACCAGGGGTGGGTAACAGATACGCAGTATTTT. It is translated as CAWSDQGWVTDTQYF. The entire variable domain, with the rest obtained from reference TRBV30 and TRBJ2-3, is as follows: SQTIHQWPATLVQPVGSPLSLECTVEGTSNPNLYWYRQAAGRGLQLLFYSVGIGQISSEVPQNLSASRPQDRQFILSSKKLLLSDSGFYLCAWSDQGWVTDTQYFGPGTRLTVL.

The genes are TRBV5-1 and TRBJ2-2; weak D call: TRBD1 (6 bases). The CDR3 runs 14 residues. Trimming took off 0 bases at V and 6 bases at J, with 9 bases between the two ends. Germline CDR1 and CDR2: SGHRS and YFSETQ. CDR3 bases: TGCGCCAGCAGCTTGGAGCAGGGGCCCGGGGAGCTGTTTTTT. Encoded protein: CASSLEQGPGELFF.

A few counts support this clone. This chain connects TRBV4-2 to TRBJ2-1; TRBD2 aligns across 8 bases. Trimming at V came to 2 bases and at J to 1 base, leaving 4 bases not matched to a gene. The CDR3 consists of 16 residues. Germline loops: CDR1 LGHNA, CDR2 YNFKEQ. CDR3 in amino acids: CASSQSTSESYNEQFF. The DNA for the CDR3 is TGTGCCAGCAGCCAATCGACTAGCGAGTCCTACAATGAGCAGTTCTTC.

The CDR3 sequence: CASSLSRDEQYF. The CDR3 nucleotides read TGTGCCAGCAGCCTAAGCCGGGACGAGCAGTACTTC. The V gene is TRBV7-9, the J gene TRBJ2-7; D not certain. The CDR3 consists of 12 residues. Germline loops: CDR1 SEHNR, CDR2 FQNEAQ (reference sequence). V gave up 5 bases and J gave up 5 bases, with 10 bases separating them.

V gene TRBV27 combines with J gene TRBJ2-7; tentative D call: TRBD1 (6 bases). The CDR3 runs 11 residues. The V gene lost 10 bases and the J gene lost 5 bases, with 12 bases spanning the gap. Germline V gene sequence: CDR1 MNHEY, CDR2 SMNVEV (reference sequence). The CDR3 DNA is TGTGCCACCCGAACAGGGAACGAGCAGTACTTC. As protein: CATRTGNEQYF.

This sequence joins TRBV9 and TRBJ2-7; a possible D gene is TRBD2 (5 bases). In germline, CDR1 is SGDLS, CDR2 YYNGEE. Between the trimmed V and J ends, which lost 4 bases and 7 bases, there was a span of 15 bases. The CDR3 has 13 amino acids. The CDR3 reads CASSPQASGEQYF. CDR3 sequence (DNA): TGTGCCAGCAGCCCCCAAGCCTCGGGGGAGCAGTACTTC. The variable domain in full, completed from reference TRBV9 and TRBJ2-7, reads DSGVTQTPKHLITATGQRVTLRCSPRSGDLSVYWYQQSLDQGLQFLIQYYNGEERAKGNILERFSAQQFPDLHSELNLSSLELGDSALYFCASSPQASGEQYFGPGTRLTVT.

This clone was detected only a few times. The chain is built from TRBV18 and TRBJ2-7; 13 bases fit TRBD2. The CDR3 is made up of 17 amino acids. Germline CDR1 KGHSH, CDR2 LQKENI. Losses at the gene ends were 4 bases for V and 4 bases for J; bases not matched to a gene: 10. The CDR3: CASSLGLAGTSSYEQYF. CDR3 nucleotides: TGTGCCAGCTCACTGGGACTAGCGGGGACGTCTTCTTACGAGCAGTACTTC.

This chain joins TRBV11-3 and TRBJ1-1; D call uncertain. The CDR3 covers 14 residues. The ends were cut back, 5 bases at V and 1 base at J, with 11 bases in the middle. CDR1 and CDR2 (germline): SGHNT, YENEEA. The CDR3 here is CASSPSGPNTEAFF. As DNA, the CDR3 is TGTGCCAGCAGCCCCTCGGGTCCGAACACTGAAGCTTTCTTT.

This clone was counted a few times. This sequence joins TRBV4-1 and TRBJ1-2; no reliable D call. V shed 5 bases and J shed 2 bases, with 15 bases lying between them. Germline V CDR1 and CDR2: MGHRA, YSYEKL. CDR3 length equals 15 residues. The CDR3 coding sequence is TGCGCCAGCAGCTCTTCCTGGACGGGGAACTATGGCTACACCTTC. Protein product: CASSSSWTGNYGYTF.

This clone was counted between two and nine times. This chain connects TRBV5-1 to TRBJ2-1; 11 nucleotides match TRBD2. CDR1 and CDR2 (germline): SGHRS, YFSETQ. The CDR3 extends over 16 amino acids. The V segment lost 3 bases and the J segment 4 bases; nucleotides outside the gene matches: 6. The CDR3: CASSSTGTSGYNEQFF. CDR3 in DNA: TGCGCCAGCAGCTCGACCGGGACTAGCGGTTACAATGAGCAGTTCTTC.

Only a few counts were recorded for this clone. The chain links TRBV18 to TRBJ2-1; 10 nucleotides align to TRBD2. Trimming cost V 7 bases and J 7 bases; bases outside gene matches: 7. CDR3 length: 14 amino acids. The germline V gene has CDR1 KGHSH and CDR2 LQKENI. The CDR3 region is CASFSLAGVNEQFF. The DNA for the CDR3 is TGTGCCAGCTTTAGTCTAGCGGGAGTAAATGAGCAGTTCTTC.

J is TRBJ2-1 and V is TRBV10-2, with a tentative D call TRBD2 (5 bases). The CDR3 consists of 16 residues. Germline V gene data show CDR1 as WSHSY and CDR2 as SAAADI. Trimming left V 2 bases short and J 7 bases short, with 18 bases between. DNA for the CDR3: TGCGCCAGCAGTGAGGGGAGCGGACCCTTGAGGAATGAGCAGTTCTTC. Amino acid sequence: CASSEGSGPLRNEQFF.

The genes are TRBV27 and TRBJ2-6, with D uncertain. The CDR3 is made up of 13 amino acids. Germline assignment: CDR1 MNHEY and CDR2 SMNVEV (reference sequence). V was pared by 5 bases and J by 0 bases, with 2 bases between. CDR3 residues: CASSLSGANVLTF. The CDR3 coding sequence is TGTGCCAGCAGTCTCTCTGGGGCCAACGTCCTGACTTTC.